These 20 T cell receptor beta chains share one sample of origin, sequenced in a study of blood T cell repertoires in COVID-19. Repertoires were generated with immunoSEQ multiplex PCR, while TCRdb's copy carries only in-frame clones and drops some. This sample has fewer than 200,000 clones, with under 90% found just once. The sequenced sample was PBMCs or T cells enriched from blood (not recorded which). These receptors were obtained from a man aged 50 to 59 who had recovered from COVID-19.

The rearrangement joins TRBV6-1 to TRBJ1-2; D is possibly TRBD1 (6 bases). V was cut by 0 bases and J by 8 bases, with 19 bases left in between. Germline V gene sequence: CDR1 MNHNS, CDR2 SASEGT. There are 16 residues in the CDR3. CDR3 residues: CASSEAGGQPAGGYTF. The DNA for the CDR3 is TGTGCCAGCAGTGAAGCAGGCGGACAGCCGGCCGGAGGCTACACCTTC.

The CDR3 loop is CASSVMGQNNQPQHF. The CDR3 nucleotides are TGTGCCAGCTCAGTAATGGGACAGAATAATCAGCCCCAGCATTTT. V and J are TRBV18 and TRBJ1-5; 7 bases map to TRBD1. This CDR3 region has 15 residues. CDR1 is KGHSH and CDR2 is LQKENI in the germline V gene. V was pared by 5 bases and J by 4 bases, with 8 bases of the junction left unmatched.

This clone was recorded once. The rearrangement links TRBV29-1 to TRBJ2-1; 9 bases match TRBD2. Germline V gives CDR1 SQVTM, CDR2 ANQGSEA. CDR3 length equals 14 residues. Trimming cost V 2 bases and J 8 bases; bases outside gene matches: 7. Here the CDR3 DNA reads TGCAGCGTTGAATGGCGGGGGGGGAGCTATGAGCAGTTCTTC. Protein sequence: CSVEWRGGSYEQFF.

This CDR3 is CASSPPLAYEQYF. CDR3 nucleotide sequence: TGTGCCAGCTCACCACCTCTCGCCTACGAGCAGTACTTC. The genes are TRBV18 and TRBJ2-7, with no clear D. The CDR3 has 13 residues. Germline V lookup: CDR1 KGHSH, CDR2 LQKENI. Between the trimmed V and J ends, which lost 0 bases and 2 bases, there was a span of 5 bases.

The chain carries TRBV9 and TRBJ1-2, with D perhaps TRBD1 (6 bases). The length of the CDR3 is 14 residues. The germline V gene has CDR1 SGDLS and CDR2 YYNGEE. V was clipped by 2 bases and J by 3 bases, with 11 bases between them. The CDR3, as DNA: TGTGCCAGCAGCGTCGCCGGACAGTACTATGGCTACACCTTC. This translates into CASSVAGQYYGYTF.

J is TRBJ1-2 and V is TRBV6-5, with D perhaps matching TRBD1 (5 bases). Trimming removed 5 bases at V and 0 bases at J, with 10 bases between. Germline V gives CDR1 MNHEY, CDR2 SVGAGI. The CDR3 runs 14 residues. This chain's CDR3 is CASSRQFPNYGYTF. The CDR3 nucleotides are TGTGCCAGCAGTCGACAGTTCCCTAACTATGGCTACACCTTC.

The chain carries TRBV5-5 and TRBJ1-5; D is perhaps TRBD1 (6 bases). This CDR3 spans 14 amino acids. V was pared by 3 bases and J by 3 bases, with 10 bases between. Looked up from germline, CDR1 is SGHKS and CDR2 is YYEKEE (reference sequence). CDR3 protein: CASSSQGFNQPQHF. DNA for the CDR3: TGTGCCAGCAGCTCCCAGGGGTTCAATCAGCCCCAGCATTTT.

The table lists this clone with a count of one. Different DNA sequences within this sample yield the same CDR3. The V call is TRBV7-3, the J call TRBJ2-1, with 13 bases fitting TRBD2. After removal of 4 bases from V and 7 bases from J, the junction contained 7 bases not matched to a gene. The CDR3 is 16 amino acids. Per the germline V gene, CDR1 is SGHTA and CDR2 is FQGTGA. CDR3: CASSSKTSGGRNEQFF. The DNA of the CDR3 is TGTGCCAGCAGCTCCAAGACTAGCGGGGGGCGAAATGAGCAGTTCTTC.

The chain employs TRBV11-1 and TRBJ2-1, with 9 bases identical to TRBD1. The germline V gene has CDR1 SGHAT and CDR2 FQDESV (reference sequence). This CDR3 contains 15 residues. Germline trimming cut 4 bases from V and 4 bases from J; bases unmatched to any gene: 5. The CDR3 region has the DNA TGTGCCAGCAGCTCCACAGGGGGCGGGTACAATGAGCAGTTCTTC. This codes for CASSSTGGGYNEQFF.

The CDR3 DNA reads TGTGCCAGCAGCCCGACTGAGTACAATGAGCAGTTCTTC. It encodes CASSPTEYNEQFF. This chain connects TRBV7-3 to TRBJ2-1; D is ambiguous. The V gene lost 5 bases and the J gene lost 4 bases, with 9 bases spanning the gap. Germline V gives CDR1 SGHTA, CDR2 FQGTGA. There are 13 residues in the CDR3.

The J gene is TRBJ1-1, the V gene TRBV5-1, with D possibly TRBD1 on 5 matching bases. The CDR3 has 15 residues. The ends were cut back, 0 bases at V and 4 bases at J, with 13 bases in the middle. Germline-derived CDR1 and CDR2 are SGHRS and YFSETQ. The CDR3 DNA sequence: TGCGCCAGCAGCTTGGTAGTCTCTAGGGGCACTGAAGCTTTCTTT. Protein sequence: CASSLVVSRGTEAFF.

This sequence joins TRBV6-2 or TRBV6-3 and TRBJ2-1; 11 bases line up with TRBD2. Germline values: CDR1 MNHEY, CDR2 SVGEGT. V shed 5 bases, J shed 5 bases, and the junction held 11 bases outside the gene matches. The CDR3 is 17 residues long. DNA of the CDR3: TGTGCCAGCAGTAGGGCTAGCGGGGGGAAATTTAACAATGAGCAGTTCTTC. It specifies CASSRASGGKFNNEQFF.

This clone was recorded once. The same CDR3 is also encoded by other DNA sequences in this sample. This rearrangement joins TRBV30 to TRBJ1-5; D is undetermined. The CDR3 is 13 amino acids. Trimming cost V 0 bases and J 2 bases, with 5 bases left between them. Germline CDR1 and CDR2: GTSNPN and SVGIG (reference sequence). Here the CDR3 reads CAWSVRGNQPQHF. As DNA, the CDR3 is TGTGCCTGGAGTGTACGAGGCAATCAGCCCCAGCATTTT. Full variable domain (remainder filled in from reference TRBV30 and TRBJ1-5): SQTIHQWPATLVQPVGSPLSLECTVEGTSNPNLYWYRQAAGRGLQLLFYSVGIGQISSEVPQNLSASRPQDRQFILSSKKLLLSDSGFYLCAWSVRGNQPQHFGDGTRLSIL.

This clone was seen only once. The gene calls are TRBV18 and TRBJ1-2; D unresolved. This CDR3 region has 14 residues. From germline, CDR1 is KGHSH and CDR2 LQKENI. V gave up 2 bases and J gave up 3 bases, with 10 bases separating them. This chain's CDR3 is CASSPGSVDYGYTF. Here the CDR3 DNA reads TGTGCCAGCTCACCAGGGAGCGTAGACTATGGCTACACCTTC.

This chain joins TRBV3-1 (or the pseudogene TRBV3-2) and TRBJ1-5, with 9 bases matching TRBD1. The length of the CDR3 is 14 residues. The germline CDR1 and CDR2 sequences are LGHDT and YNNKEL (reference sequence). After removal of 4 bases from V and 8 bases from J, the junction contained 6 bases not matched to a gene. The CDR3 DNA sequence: TGTGCCAGCAGCCGGGGACAGGGCAGTGAGCCCCAGCATTTT. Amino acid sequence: CASSRGQGSEPQHF.

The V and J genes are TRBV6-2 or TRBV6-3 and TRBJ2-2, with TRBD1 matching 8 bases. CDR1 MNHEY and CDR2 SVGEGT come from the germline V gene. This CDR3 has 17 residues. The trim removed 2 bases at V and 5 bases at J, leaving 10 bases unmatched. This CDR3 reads CASSYGLNRGWTGELFF. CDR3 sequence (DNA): TGTGCCAGCAGTTACGGGCTGAACAGGGGGTGGACCGGGGAGCTGTTTTTT.

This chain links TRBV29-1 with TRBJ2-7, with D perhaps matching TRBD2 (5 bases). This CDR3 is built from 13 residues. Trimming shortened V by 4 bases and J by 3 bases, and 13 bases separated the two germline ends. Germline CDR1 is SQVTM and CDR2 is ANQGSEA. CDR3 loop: CSVVVRGGYEQYF. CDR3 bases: TGCAGCGTTGTGGTACGGGGTGGCTACGAGCAGTACTTC.

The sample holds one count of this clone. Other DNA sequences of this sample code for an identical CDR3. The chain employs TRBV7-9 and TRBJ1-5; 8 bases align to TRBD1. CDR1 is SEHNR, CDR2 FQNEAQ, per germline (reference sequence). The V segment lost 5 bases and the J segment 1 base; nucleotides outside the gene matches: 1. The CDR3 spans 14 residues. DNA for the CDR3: TGTGCCAGCAGCCGACAGGGGAGCAATCAGCCCCAGCATTTT. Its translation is CASSRQGSNQPQHF. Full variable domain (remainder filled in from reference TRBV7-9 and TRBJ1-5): DTGVSQNPRHKITKRGQNVTFRCDPISEHNRLYWYRQTLGQGPEFLTYFQNEAQLEKSRLLSDRFSAERPKGSFSTLEIQRTEQGDSAMYLCASSRQGSNQPQHFGDGTRLSIL.

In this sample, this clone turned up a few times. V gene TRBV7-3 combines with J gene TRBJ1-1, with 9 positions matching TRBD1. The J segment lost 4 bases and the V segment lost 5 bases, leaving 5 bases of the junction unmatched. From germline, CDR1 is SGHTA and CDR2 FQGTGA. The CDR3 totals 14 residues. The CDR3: CASSRTGVATEAFF. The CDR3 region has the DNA TGTGCCAGCAGCAGGACAGGGGTTGCCACTGAAGCTTTCTTT.

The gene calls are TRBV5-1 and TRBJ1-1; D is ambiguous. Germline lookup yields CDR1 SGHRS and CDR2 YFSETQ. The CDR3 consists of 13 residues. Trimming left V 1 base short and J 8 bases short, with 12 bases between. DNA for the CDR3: TGCGCCAGCAGCTTGAGCGGATCTAGCGAAGCTTTCTTT. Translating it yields CASSLSGSSEAFF.